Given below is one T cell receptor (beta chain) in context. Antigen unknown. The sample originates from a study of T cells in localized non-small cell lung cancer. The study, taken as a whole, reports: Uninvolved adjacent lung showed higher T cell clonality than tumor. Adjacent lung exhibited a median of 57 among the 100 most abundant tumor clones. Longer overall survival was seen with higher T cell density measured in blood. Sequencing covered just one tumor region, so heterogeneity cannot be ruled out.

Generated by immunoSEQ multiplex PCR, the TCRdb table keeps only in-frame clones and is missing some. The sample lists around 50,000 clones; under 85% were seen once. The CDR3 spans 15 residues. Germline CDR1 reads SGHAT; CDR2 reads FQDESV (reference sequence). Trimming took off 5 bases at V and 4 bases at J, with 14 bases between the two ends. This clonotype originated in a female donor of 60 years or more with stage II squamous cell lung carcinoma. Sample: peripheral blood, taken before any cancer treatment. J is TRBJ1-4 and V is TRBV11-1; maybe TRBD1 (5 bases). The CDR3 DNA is TGTGCCAGCAGCAACCGGGACCCTTTTAATGAAAAACTGTTTTTT. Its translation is CASSNRDPFNEKLFF.